The clone carrying this TCR beta chain was counted only a few times. Its cognate antigen is unknown. The DNA ends 3 residues before the CDR3 does, and the rest of the CDR3 is filled in from the germline J gene. Some clones are missing from TCRdb's copy, which holds only in-frame ones; the method was immunoSEQ multiplex PCR. This sample shows roughly 42,000 clones and no singletons; around 6% rests with the ten largest. This sample was included in a study of T cell clonality in common variable immunodeficiency. The V end was cut by 4 bases, the J end by 2 bases, with 9 bases between. This CDR3 spans 14 amino acids. CDR1 and CDR2 from the germline V gene are MNHNS and SASEGT. Study conclusions and caveats: In common variable immunodeficiency, TCR beta chains reportedly carried fewer deletions and N-nucleotide insertions.

This chain connects TRBV6-1 to TRBJ1-3, with a tentative D call TRBD1 (5 bases). This clonotype originated in a human donor with common variable immunodeficiency. Specimen: peripheral blood mononuclear cells. The chain's CDR3 is CASSVQGTGNTIYF. CDR3 DNA, as far as it was read: TGTGCCAGCAGTGTCCAGGGTACTGGAAACACC.